These T cell receptor beta chains were read from a single sample in a study of cytotoxic CD8 clonotypes in ibrutinib-treated CLL. Measured with immunoSEQ multiplex PCR; TCRdb has only the in-frame clones, and not every one. The sample holds 110,000 to 150,000 clones; around 77% are singletons and the top ten take approximately 27%. The sequencing used PBMCs, collected after 12 months of ibrutinib treatment. The receptors stem from a human donor with chronic lymphocytic leukemia. CDR3s include the opening cysteine and the closing phenylalanine or tryptophan. The order of the fields is V gene, D gene, clone size, CDR3 length, J gene, CDR3 protein, CDR3 DNA. The D gene is left open where the match is weak. Rows may omit the clone size; those that give it use once, few, many or a size class.

TRBV10-3	TRBD2	.	17	TRBJ2-2	CAISDPWRGANTGELFF	TGTGCCATCAGTGACCCCTGGCGGGGGGCGAACACCGGGGAGCTGTTTTTT
TRBV30	.	many	15	TRBJ1-2	CAWSVGRGEIYGYTF	TGTGCCTGGAGTGTGGGTCGGGGTGAAATTTATGGCTACACCTTC
TRBV5-5	TRBD2	.	16	TRBJ2-2	CASSSGLAENTGELFF	TGTGCCAGCAGCTCGGGACTAGCTGAGAACACCGGGGAGCTGTTTTTT
TRBV5-4	TRBD1	.	15	TRBJ1-2	CASTLGLGTGDGYTF	TGTGCCAGCACCTTGGGACTAGGGACAGGGGATGGCTACACCTTC
TRBV19	.	.	16	TRBJ2-1	CASSIDFGIGLHEQFF	TGTGCCAGTAGTATAGATTTCGGCATCGGGCTCCATGAGCAGTTCTTC
TRBV9	.	.	15	TRBJ1-2	CASSVEVSGIYGYTF	TGTGCCAGCAGCGTAGAGGTTTCAGGGATATACGGCTACACCTTC
TRBV9	.	.	14	TRBJ1-1	CASSARTANTEAFF	TGTGCCAGCAGCGCCAGGACAGCTAACACTGAAGCTTTCTTT
TRBV27	TRBD2	once	20	TRBJ2-6	CASSLVGLAGGISGANVLTF	TGTGCCAGCAGTTTAGTTGGACTAGCGGGAGGGATTTCTGGGGCCAACGTCCTGACTTTC
TRBV6-5	.	.	14	TRBJ2-3	CASTAGRSTDTQYF	TGTGCCAGCACGGCAGGAAGAAGCACAGATACGCAGTATTTT
TRBV6-5	TRBD1	.	14	TRBJ1-2	CASKRDRGNYGYTF	TGTGCCAGCAAAAGAGACAGGGGGAACTATGGCTACACCTTC
TRBV19	TRBD2	.	19	TRBJ2-3	CASRTLNLQRGSGVDTQYF	TGTGCCAGCCGCACCTTGAACCTTCAGCGGGGGTCGGGCGTAGATACGCAGTATTTT
TRBV6-6	.	.	16	TRBJ1-6	CASSYSKALHNSPLHF	TGTGCCAGCAGTTACTCGAAGGCACTACATAATTCACCCCTCCACTTT
TRBV4-1	.	.	12	TRBJ1-1	CASSQGGSEAFF	TGCGCCAGCAGCCAAGGAGGTTCCGAAGCTTTCTTT
TRBV5-6	.	few	12	TRBJ1-5	CASSPRGQPQHF	TGTGCCAGCAGCCCTAGAGGGCAGCCCCAGCATTTT
TRBV9	TRBD2	.	15	TRBJ2-7	CASSAGTSGVYEQYF	TGTGCCAGCAGCGCCGGGACTAGCGGGGTCTACGAGCAGTACTTC
TRBV6-5	.	.	14	TRBJ2-5	CASTPRGTGETQYF	TGTGCCAGCACCCCACGAGGCACGGGTGAGACCCAGTACTTC
TRBV18	TRBD2	.	16	TRBJ2-2	CASSPGGAKNTGELFF	TGTGCCAGCTCACCGGGAGGGGCCAAGAACACCGGGGAGCTGTTTTTT
TRBV2	.	many	15	TRBJ1-5	CASSERWDSNQPQHF	TGTGCCAGCAGTGAAAGGTGGGATAGCAATCAGCCCCAGCATTTT
TRBV28	.	.	14	TRBJ2-7	CASSPEAGIYEQYF	TGTGCCAGCAGTCCCGAGGCTGGGATTTACGAGCAGTACTTC
TRBV5-1	.	.	15	TRBJ2-7	CASSLGPGQTYEQYF	TGCGCCAGCAGCTTAGGACCGGGCCAAACCTACGAGCAGTACTTC
TRBV27	TRBD2	few	14	TRBJ2-5	CASSFRGSGETQYF	TGTGCCAGCAGTTTTCGCGGGAGTGGCGAGACCCAGTACTTC
TRBV5-1	TRBD1	.	14	TRBJ1-5	CASSLEGQGQPQHF	TGCGCCAGCAGCTTGGAGGGACAGGGTCAGCCCCAGCATTTT
TRBV5-1	TRBD1	few	14	TRBJ2-5	CASSRQGSSETQYF	TGCGCCAGCAGCCGACAGGGTTCTTCGGAGACCCAGTACTTC